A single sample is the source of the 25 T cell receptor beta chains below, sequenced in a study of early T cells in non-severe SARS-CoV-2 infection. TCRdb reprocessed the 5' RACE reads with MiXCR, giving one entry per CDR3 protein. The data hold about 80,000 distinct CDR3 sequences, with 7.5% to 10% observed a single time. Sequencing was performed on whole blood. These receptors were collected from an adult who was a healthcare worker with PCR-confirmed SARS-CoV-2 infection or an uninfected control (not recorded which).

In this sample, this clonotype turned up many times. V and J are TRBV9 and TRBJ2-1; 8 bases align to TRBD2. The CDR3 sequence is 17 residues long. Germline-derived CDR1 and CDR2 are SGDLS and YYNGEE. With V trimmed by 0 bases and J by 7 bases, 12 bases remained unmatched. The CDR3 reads CASSVDVSSGILNEQFF. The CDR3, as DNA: TGTGCCAGCAGCGTAGACGTGAGTAGCGGGATCTTAAATGAGCAGTTCTTC. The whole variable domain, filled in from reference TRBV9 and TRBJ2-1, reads DSGVTQTPKHLITATGQRVTLRCSPRSGDLSVYWYQQSLDQGLQFLIQYYNGEERAKGNILERFSAQQFPDLHSELNLSSLELGDSALYFCASSVDVSSGILNEQFFGPGTRLTVL.

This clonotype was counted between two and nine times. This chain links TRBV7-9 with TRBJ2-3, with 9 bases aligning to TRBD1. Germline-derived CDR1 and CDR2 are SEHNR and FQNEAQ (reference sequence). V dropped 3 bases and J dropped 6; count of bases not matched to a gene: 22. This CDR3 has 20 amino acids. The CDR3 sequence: CASSFLPGQGTGAASDTQYF. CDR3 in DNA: TGTGCCAGCAGCTTTCTTCCTGGACAGGGGACGGGTGCTGCCAGCGATACGCAGTATTTT. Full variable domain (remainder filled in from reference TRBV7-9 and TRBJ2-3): DTGVSQNPRHKITKRGQNVTFRCDPISEHNRLYWYRQTLGQGPEFLTYFQNEAQLEKSRLLSDRFSAERPKGSFSTLEIQRTEQGDSAMYLCASSFLPGQGTGAASDTQYFGPGTRLTVL.

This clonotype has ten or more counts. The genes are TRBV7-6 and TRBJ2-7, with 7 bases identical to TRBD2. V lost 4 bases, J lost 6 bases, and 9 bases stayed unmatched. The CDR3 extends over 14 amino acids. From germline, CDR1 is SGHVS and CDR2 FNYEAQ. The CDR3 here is CASSSTAGEVEQYF. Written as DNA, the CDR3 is TGTGCCAGCAGCTCCACCGCGGGAGAAGTCGAGCAGTACTTC. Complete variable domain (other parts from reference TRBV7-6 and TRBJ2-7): GAGVSQSPRYKVTKRGQDVALRCDPISGHVSLYWYRQALGQGPEFLTYFNYEAQQDKSGLPNDRFSAERPEGSISTLTIQRTEQRDSAMYRCASSSTAGEVEQYFGPGTRLTVT.

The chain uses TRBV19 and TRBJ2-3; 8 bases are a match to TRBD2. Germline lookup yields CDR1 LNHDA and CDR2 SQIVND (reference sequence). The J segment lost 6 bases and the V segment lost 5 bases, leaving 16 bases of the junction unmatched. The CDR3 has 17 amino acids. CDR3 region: CASSLSPGGQDEDTQYF. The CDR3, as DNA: TGTGCCAGTAGTCTCTCTCCGGGGGGGCAGGATGAGGATACGCAGTATTTT.

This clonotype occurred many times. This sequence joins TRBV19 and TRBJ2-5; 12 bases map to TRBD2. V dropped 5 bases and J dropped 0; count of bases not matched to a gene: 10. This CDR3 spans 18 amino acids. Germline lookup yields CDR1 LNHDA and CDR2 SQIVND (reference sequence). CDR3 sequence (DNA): TGTGCCAGTAGTGCGACTAGCGGGGGAGAACGGTACCAAGAGACCCAGTACTTC. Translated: CASSATSGGERYQETQYF.

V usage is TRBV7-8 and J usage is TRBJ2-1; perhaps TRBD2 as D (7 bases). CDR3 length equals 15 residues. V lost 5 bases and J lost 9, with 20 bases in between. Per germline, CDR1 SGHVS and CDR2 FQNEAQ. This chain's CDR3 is CASSLGHTGGGEQFF. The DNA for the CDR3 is TGTGCCAGCAGCCTCGGGCATACGGGGGGCGGTGAGCAGTTCTTC.

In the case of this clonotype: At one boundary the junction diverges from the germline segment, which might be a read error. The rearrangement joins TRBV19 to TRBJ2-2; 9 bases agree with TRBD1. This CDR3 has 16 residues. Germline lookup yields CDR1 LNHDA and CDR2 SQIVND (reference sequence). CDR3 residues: CASSSSGTGPTGELLF. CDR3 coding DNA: TGTGCCAGTAGTTCTTCCGGGACAGGGCCCACCGGGGAGCTGTTATTT.

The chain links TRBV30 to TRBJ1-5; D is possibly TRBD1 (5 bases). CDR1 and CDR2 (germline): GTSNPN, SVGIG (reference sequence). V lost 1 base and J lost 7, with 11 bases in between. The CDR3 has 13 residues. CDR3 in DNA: TGTGCCTGGAGTGGGCAGGGATGGCAGCCCCAGCATTTT. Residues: CAWSGQGWQPQHF.

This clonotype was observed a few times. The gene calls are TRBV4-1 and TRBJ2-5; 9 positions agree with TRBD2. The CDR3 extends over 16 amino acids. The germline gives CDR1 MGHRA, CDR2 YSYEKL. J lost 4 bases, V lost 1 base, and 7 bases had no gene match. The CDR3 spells CASSQAAGGGAETQYF. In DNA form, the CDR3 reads TGCGCCAGCAGCCAAGCAGCGGGAGGTGGGGCAGAGACCCAGTACTTC.

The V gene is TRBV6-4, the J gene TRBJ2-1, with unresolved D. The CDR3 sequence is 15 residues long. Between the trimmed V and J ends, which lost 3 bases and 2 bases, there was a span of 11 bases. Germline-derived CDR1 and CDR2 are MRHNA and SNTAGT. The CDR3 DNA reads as TGTGCCAGCAGTGATACAGAAACTACCTACAATGAGCAGTTCTTC. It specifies CASSDTETTYNEQFF.

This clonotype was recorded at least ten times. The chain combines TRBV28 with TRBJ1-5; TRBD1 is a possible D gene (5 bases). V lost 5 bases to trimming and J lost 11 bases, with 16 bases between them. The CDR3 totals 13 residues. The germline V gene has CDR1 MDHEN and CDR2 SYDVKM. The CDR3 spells CASSGTDLTAQHF. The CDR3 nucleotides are TGTGCCAGCAGTGGGACCGATCTTACAGCCCAGCATTTT.

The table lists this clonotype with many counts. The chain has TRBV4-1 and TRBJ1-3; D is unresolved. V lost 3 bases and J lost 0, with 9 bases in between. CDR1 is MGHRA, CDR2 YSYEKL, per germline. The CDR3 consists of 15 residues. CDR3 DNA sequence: TGCGCCAGCAGCCACCGGACGGTCTCTGGAAACACCATATATTTT. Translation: CASSHRTVSGNTIYF.

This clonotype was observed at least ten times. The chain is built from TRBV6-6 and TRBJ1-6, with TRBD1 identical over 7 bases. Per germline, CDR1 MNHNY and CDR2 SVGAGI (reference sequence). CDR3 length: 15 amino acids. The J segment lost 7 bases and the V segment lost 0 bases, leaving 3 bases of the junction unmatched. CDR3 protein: CASSYSTGINSPLHF. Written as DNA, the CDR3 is TGTGCCAGCAGTTACTCGACAGGGATCAATTCACCCCTCCACTTT.

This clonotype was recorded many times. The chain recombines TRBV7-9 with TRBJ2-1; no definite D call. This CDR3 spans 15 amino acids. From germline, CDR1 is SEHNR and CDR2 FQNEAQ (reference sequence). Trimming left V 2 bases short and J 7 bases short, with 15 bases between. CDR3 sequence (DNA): TGTGCCAGCAGCTTAAGTTGGACGGTACGAAATGAGCAGTTCTTC. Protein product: CASSLSWTVRNEQFF.

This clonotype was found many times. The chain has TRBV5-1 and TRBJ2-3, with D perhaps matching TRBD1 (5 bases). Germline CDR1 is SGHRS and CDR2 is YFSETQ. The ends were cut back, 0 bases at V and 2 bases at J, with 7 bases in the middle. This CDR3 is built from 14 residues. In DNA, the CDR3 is TGCGCCAGCAGCTTGGGACAGACCACAGATACGCAGTATTTT. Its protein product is CASSLGQTTDTQYF.

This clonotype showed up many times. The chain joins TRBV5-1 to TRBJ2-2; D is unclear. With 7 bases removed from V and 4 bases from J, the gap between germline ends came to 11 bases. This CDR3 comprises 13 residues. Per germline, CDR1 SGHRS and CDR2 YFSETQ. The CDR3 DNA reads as TGCGCCAGCTCCTCAGTTACCACCGGGGAGCTGTTTTTT. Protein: CASSSVTTGELFF.

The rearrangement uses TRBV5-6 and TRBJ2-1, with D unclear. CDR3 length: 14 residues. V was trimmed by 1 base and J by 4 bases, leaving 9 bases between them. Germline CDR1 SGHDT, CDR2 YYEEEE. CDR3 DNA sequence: TGTGCCAGCAGCTTGATCCAGGTATACAATGAGCAGTTCTTC. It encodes CASSLIQVYNEQFF.

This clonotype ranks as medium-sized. In DNA form, the CDR3 reads TGTGCCAGCAGCCCCCAGGGGGCGCGTGCTGAAGCTTTCTTT. Encoded protein: CASSPQGARAEAFF. The V and J genes are TRBV7-6 and TRBJ1-1, with TRBD1 matching over 8 bases. The germline gives CDR1 SGHVS, CDR2 FNYEAQ. V shed 5 bases, J shed 6 bases, and the junction held 8 bases outside the gene matches. There are 14 residues in the CDR3.

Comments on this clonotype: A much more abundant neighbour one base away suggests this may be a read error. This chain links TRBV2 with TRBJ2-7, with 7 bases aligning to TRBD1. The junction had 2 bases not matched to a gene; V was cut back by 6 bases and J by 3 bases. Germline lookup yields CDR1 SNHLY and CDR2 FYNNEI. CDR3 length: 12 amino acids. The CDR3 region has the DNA TGTGCCAGCAGCGGGGACAGCTACGAGCAGTACTTC. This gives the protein CASSGDSYEQYF.

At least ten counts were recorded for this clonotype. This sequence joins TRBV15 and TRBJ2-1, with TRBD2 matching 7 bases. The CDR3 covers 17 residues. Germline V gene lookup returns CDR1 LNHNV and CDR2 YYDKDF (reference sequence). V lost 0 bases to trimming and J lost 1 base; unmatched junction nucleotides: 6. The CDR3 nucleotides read TGTGCCACCAGCAGAGATCGGGAGGTTTGGTCCTACAATGAGCAGTTCTTC. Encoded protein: CATSRDREVWSYNEQFF.

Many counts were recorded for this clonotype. The CDR3 DNA sequence: TGTGCCAGCAGCTTAGAGGGCCCGATGTATGGCTACACCTTC. This translates into CASSLEGPMYGYTF. V is TRBV7-9 and J is TRBJ1-2; D is unresolved. The germline gives CDR1 SEHNR, CDR2 FQNEAQ (reference sequence). This CDR3 comprises 14 residues. Trimming left V 1 base short and J 5 bases short, with 11 bases between. The full variable domain, completed using reference TRBV7-9 and TRBJ1-2, is DTGVSQNPRHKITKRGQNVTFRCDPISEHNRLYWYRQTLGQGPEFLTYFQNEAQLEKSRLLSDRFSAERPKGSFSTLEIQRTEQGDSAMYLCASSLEGPMYGYTFGSGTRLTVV.

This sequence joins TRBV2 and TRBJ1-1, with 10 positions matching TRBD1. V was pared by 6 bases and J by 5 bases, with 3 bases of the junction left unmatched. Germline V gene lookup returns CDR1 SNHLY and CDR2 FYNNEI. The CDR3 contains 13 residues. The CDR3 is CASRDRGETEAFF. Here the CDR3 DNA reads TGTGCCAGCAGGGACAGGGGGGAAACTGAAGCTTTCTTT. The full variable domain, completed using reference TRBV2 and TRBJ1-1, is EPEVTQTPSHQVTQMGQEVILRCVPISNHLYFYWYRQILGQKVEFLVSFYNNEISEKSEIFDDQFSVERPDGSNFTLKIRSTKLEDSAMYFCASRDRGETEAFFGQGTRLTVV.

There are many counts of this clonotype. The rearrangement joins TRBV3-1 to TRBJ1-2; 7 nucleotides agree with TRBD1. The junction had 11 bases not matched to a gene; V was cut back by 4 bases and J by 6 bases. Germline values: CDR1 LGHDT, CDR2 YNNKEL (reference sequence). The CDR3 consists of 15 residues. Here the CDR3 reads CASSPQATGTNGYTF. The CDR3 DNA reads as TGTGCCAGCAGCCCCCAGGCGACAGGGACTAATGGCTACACCTTC.

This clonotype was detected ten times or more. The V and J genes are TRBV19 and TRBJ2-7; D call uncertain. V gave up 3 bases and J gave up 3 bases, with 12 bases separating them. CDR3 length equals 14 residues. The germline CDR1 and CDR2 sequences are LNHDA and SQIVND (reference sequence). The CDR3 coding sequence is TGTGCCAGTAGTATCCCCGGCCTCCACTACGAGCAGTACTTC. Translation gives CASSIPGLHYEQYF.

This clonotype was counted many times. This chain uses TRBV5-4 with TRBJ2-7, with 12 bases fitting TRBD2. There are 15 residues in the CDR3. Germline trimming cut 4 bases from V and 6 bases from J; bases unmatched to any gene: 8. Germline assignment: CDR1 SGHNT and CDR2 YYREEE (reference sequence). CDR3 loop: CASSPQTSGSGEQYF. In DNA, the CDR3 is TGTGCCAGCAGCCCTCAGACTAGCGGGAGTGGCGAGCAGTACTTC.